This T cell receptor beta chain comes out of a study of blood T cells in healthy people across ages. Study observations and caveats: In older individuals, TCR beta diversity per million T cells was lower, falling roughly linearly with age.

With regard to this clonotype: Its target is not known.

Through a sample-barcoded 5' primer and a J-beta primer mix, a second PCR was run for roughly 6 to 11 cycles. From each sample, at least 2.5 million paired-end reads containing CDR3 were obtained. TCRdb re-derived calls from the 5' RACE reads in MiXCR, one entry per CDR3 protein. Of over 1.5 million distinct CDR3 sequences in the sample, roughly 50% were seen once. Germline V gives CDR1 SGHTA, CDR2 FQGNSA. V shed 5 bases, J shed 3 bases, and the junction held 13 bases outside the gene matches. This CDR3 spans 17 amino acids. There were healthy Caucasian individuals from Russia, aged roughly 6 to 90, serving as donors. Total RNA was extracted at no less than 6 micrograms per sample.

The sequence derives from a woman in her 40s in good health. The V gene is TRBV7-2, the J gene TRBJ2-1; 7 nucleotides match TRBD1. The sample taken for sequencing was blood. The CDR3 DNA is TGTGCCAGCAGCGCCCGGGACAGCCCTTCTGGCTACAATGAGCAGTTCTTC. Translating gives CASSARDSPSGYNEQFF.